These T cell receptor beta chains were read from a single sample in a study of T cells in Graves' hyperthyroidism and ophthalmopathy. TCRdb fed the multiplex PCR reads into MiXCR, producing one record per CDR3 protein. This sample has around 700,000 distinct CDR3 sequences, with around 40% found just once. Material: blood. The receptors were sampled from a woman aged 40-49 years with Graves' hyperthyroidism. CDR3s include the opening cysteine and the closing phenylalanine or tryptophan. D genes are given only for firm matches. Clone size is given for some rows only: seen once, a few or many times, or a class if the clone is expanded.

d_call: TRBD1; v_call: TRBV10-3; clone_size: -; cdr3_aa: CATGTGAGNTIYF
d_call: -; v_call: TRBV7-2; clone_size: many; cdr3_aa: CASSALQGGGKLFF
d_call: -; v_call: TRBV6-5; clone_size: few; cdr3_aa: CASSYNTEEGSYEQYF
d_call: -; v_call: TRBV7-2; clone_size: -; cdr3_aa: CASSLARGVGGYTF
d_call: -; v_call: TRBV2; clone_size: -; cdr3_aa: CASSEHGTRGYGGYTF
d_call: -; v_call: TRBV7-2; clone_size: few; cdr3_aa: CASSLLPPEIDYGYTF
d_call: -; v_call: TRBV19; clone_size: many; cdr3_aa: CASSSQSNQPQHF
d_call: -; v_call: TRBV2; clone_size: -; cdr3_aa: CASLRDLGRETQYF
d_call: -; v_call: TRBV6-5; clone_size: -; cdr3_aa: CASRPLGGYGYTF
d_call: -; v_call: TRBV24-1; clone_size: once; cdr3_aa: CATSEAGTRSTDTQYF
d_call: -; v_call: TRBV6-6; clone_size: few; cdr3_aa: CASFRGGATDDGYTF
d_call: -; v_call: TRBV7-2; clone_size: -; cdr3_aa: CASSLAPDSRPYEQYF
d_call: -; v_call: TRBV30; clone_size: -; cdr3_aa: CAWTRPDRQETQYF
d_call: -; v_call: TRBV20-1; clone_size: -; cdr3_aa: CSAYQGSGQEQPQHF
d_call: -; v_call: TRBV29-1; clone_size: -; cdr3_aa: CSLATGMNTEAFF
d_call: TRBD2; v_call: TRBV4-1; clone_size: many; cdr3_aa: CASSQEIGREGETQYF
d_call: -; v_call: TRBV13; clone_size: few; cdr3_aa: CASSFLGGPKGYTF
d_call: -; v_call: TRBV6-2/TRBV6-3; clone_size: -; cdr3_aa: CASSYDKPLDYGYTF
d_call: TRBD1; v_call: TRBV7-9; clone_size: many; cdr3_aa: CASGTGRAFF
d_call: TRBD1; v_call: TRBV7-4; clone_size: -; cdr3_aa: CASSPEDRGITGELFF
d_call: -; v_call: TRBV7-9; clone_size: many; cdr3_aa: CASSLGTADYGYTF
d_call: TRBD2; v_call: TRBV7-9; clone_size: many; cdr3_aa: CASSQARGGRETQYF
d_call: -; v_call: TRBV2; clone_size: many; cdr3_aa: CASRGQLNNSPLHF
d_call: TRBD1; v_call: TRBV12-3/TRBV12-4; clone_size: few; cdr3_aa: CASSGTGGIQETQYF
d_call: -; v_call: TRBV25-1; clone_size: -; cdr3_aa: CASSDLAEGVYEQYF
d_call: -; v_call: TRBV24-1; clone_size: -; cdr3_aa: CATMETDTGELFF
d_call: -; v_call: TRBV3-1; clone_size: few; cdr3_aa: CASNTLSMNTEAFF
d_call: -; v_call: TRBV7-2; clone_size: few; cdr3_aa: CASHDFLQGPSGANVLTF
d_call: -; v_call: TRBV6-2/TRBV6-3; clone_size: -; cdr3_aa: CASSADTAGDRTNQPQHF
d_call: TRBD2; v_call: TRBV10-3; clone_size: many; cdr3_aa: CATGTSSSYEQYF
d_call: -; v_call: TRBV20-1; clone_size: few; cdr3_aa: CSVADQETQYF
d_call: -; v_call: TRBV7-9; clone_size: many; cdr3_aa: CASRLGQNYGYTF
d_call: -; v_call: TRBV6-2/TRBV6-3; clone_size: many; cdr3_aa: CASLRQNTEAFF
d_call: TRBD1; v_call: TRBV11-2; clone_size: few; cdr3_aa: CASSDPARGTTEAFF
d_call: TRBD1; v_call: TRBV7-9; clone_size: -; cdr3_aa: CASMDRAGGSSGANVLTF
d_call: -; v_call: TRBV15; clone_size: once; cdr3_aa: CVTSSPRGDGYTF
d_call: TRBD1; v_call: TRBV2; clone_size: many; cdr3_aa: CASSERADRGSYEQYF
d_call: -; v_call: TRBV4-3; clone_size: few; cdr3_aa: CASSQDFAGSISPLHF
d_call: TRBD1; v_call: TRBV6-5; clone_size: -; cdr3_aa: CASSHPQGEAEAFF
d_call: -; v_call: TRBV15; clone_size: few; cdr3_aa: CASSSGLPSSGYTF
d_call: -; v_call: TRBV19; clone_size: many; cdr3_aa: CASSIPADSQVINQPQHF
d_call: -; v_call: TRBV2; clone_size: many; cdr3_aa: CASSVAEQYF
d_call: -; v_call: TRBV7-9; clone_size: -; cdr3_aa: CASGSTTGTSYEQYF
d_call: -; v_call: TRBV7-9; clone_size: many; cdr3_aa: CASSPIWVSYEQYF
d_call: -; v_call: TRBV25-1; clone_size: many; cdr3_aa: CASSGLETQYF
d_call: TRBD2; v_call: TRBV6-4; clone_size: -; cdr3_aa: CASRPRLAGGHTYEQYF
d_call: -; v_call: TRBV7-9; clone_size: once; cdr3_aa: CASSSPDEYKGRTF
d_call: TRBD2; v_call: TRBV6-5; clone_size: many; cdr3_aa: CASSAGTSGSGYEQYF